This T cell receptor beta chain was sequenced for a study of T cell responses to AZD1222 COVID-19 vaccine. The repertoire was sequenced with immunoSEQ multiplex PCR; TCRdb's copy has only in-frame clones and lacks some. The table has more than 100,000 clones, roughly 87% seen once; the top ten hold around 10%. The germline V gene has CDR1 SGHDT and CDR2 YYEEEE. V shed 3 bases and J shed 10 bases, with 13 bases lying between them. The CDR3 consists of 12 residues. The V call is TRBV5-6, the J call TRBJ1-2; possible D gene TRBD1, 5 bases. The sample consisted of peripheral blood, taken on day 0 of AZD1222 vaccination. This TCR was recovered from an adult in good health. In DNA, the CDR3 is TGTGCCAGCAGCTGGGGAGGGACGGACTACACCTTC. This translates into CASSWGGTDYTF.